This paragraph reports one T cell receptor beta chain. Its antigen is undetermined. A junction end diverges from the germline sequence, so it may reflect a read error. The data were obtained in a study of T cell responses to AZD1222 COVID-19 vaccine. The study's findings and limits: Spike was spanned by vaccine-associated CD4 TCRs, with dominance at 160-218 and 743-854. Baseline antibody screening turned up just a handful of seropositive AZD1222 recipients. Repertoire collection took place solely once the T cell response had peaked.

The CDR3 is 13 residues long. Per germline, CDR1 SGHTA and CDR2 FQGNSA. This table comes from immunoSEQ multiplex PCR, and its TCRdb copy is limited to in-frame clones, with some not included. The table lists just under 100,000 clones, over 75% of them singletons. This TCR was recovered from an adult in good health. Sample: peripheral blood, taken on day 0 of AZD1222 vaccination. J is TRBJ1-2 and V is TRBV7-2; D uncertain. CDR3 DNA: TGTGCCAGCAGCCCGGGGAGGGAGGATGGCTACACCTTT. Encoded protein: CASSPGREDGYTF.